The rows below give T cell receptor beta chains drawn from one sample of a study of blood T cell repertoires in COVID-19. Sequencing was performed with immunoSEQ multiplex PCR; in TCRdb, only in-frame clones are kept and a portion is missing. The sample lists about 270,000 clones; 89% were seen once. The sample taken for sequencing was peripheral blood. These receptors all come from a man aged 50-59 years with acute or convalescent COVID-19. Both conserved end residues are part of each CDR3. A D gene is named only where the DNA matches it firmly. Size is omitted from some rows. Given values are once, few, many or a class for expanded clones.

D gene: TRBD1
J gene: TRBJ2-3
clone size: -
V gene: TRBV19
CDR3 protein: CASGQGGTDTQYF
CDR3 DNA: TGTGCCTCCGGACAGGGTGGCACAGATACGCAGTATTTT

D gene: -
J gene: TRBJ2-2
clone size: -
V gene: TRBV27
CDR3 protein: CASRKSAGAGELFF
CDR3 DNA: TGTGCCAGCAGGAAATCAGCAGGGGCCGGGGAGCTGTTTTTT

D gene: -
J gene: TRBJ1-5
clone size: once
V gene: TRBV3-1/TRBV3-2
CDR3 protein: CASSLRSVNQPQHF
CDR3 DNA: TGTGCCAGCAGTCTAAGATCGGTCAATCAGCCCCAGCATTTT

D gene: TRBD2
J gene: TRBJ2-2
clone size: -
V gene: TRBV7-3
CDR3 protein: CASSSFGLAGTGELFF
CDR3 DNA: TGTGCCAGCAGCTCCTTCGGGCTAGCGGGCACCGGGGAGCTGTTTTTT

D gene: TRBD1
J gene: TRBJ2-5
clone size: -
V gene: TRBV7-9
CDR3 protein: CASSWTGRETQYF
CDR3 DNA: TGTGCCAGCAGCTGGACAGGGCGGGAGACCCAGTACTTC

D gene: -
J gene: TRBJ1-5
clone size: -
V gene: TRBV3-1/TRBV3-2
CDR3 protein: CASSQAGAARGSNQPQHF
CDR3 DNA: TGTGCCAGCAGCCAAGCGGGTGCCGCACGGGGAAGCAATCAGCCCCAGCATTTT

D gene: TRBD1
J gene: TRBJ2-7
clone size: -
V gene: TRBV7-9
CDR3 protein: CALRGQAYEQYF
CDR3 DNA: TGTGCCCTCAGGGGACAGGCCTACGAGCAGTACTTC

D gene: -
J gene: TRBJ1-3
clone size: -
V gene: TRBV2
CDR3 protein: CASSEQAFSGNTIYF
CDR3 DNA: TGTGCCAGCAGTGAACAGGCCTTCTCTGGAAACACCATATATTTT

D gene: TRBD1
J gene: TRBJ1-2
clone size: -
V gene: TRBV30
CDR3 protein: CAGGLGQGAYGYTF
CDR3 DNA: TGTGCCGGGGGGCTGGGACAGGGGGCCTATGGCTACACCTTC

D gene: TRBD2
J gene: TRBJ2-5
clone size: -
V gene: TRBV3-1/TRBV3-2
CDR3 protein: CASSQGLLAAQETQYF
CDR3 DNA: TGTGCCAGCAGCCAAGGACTCCTAGCGGCCCAAGAGACCCAGTACTTC

D gene: TRBD1
J gene: TRBJ1-2
clone size: once
V gene: TRBV6-5
CDR3 protein: CASSYRTGALYGYTF
CDR3 DNA: TGTGCCAGCAGTTACAGGACAGGGGCCCTCTATGGCTACACCTTC

D gene: TRBD2
J gene: TRBJ2-2
clone size: -
V gene: TRBV4-2
CDR3 protein: CASSQDIGGAFTGELFF
CDR3 DNA: TGTGCCAGCAGCCAAGATATCGGGGGGGCCTTCACCGGGGAGCTGTTTTTT

D gene: -
J gene: TRBJ1-5
clone size: -
V gene: TRBV7-9
CDR3 protein: CASSFGRGGGNQPQHF
CDR3 DNA: TGTGCCAGCAGCTTCGGAAGAGGGGGGGGCAATCAGCCCCAGCATTTT

D gene: TRBD1
J gene: TRBJ1-2
clone size: -
V gene: TRBV18
CDR3 protein: CASSPKGALSGYTF
CDR3 DNA: TGTGCCAGCTCACCAAAGGGGGCGCTTTCTGGCTACACCTTC

D gene: -
J gene: TRBJ1-2
clone size: -
V gene: TRBV7-2
CDR3 protein: CARGRAANSNYGYTF
CDR3 DNA: TGTGCCAGGGGGAGGGCAGCCAATTCTAACTATGGCTACACCTTC

D gene: TRBD1
J gene: TRBJ2-6
clone size: -
V gene: TRBV29-1
CDR3 protein: CSVGDRGHSGANVLTF
CDR3 DNA: TGCAGCGTGGGGGACAGGGGACACTCTGGGGCCAACGTCCTGACTTTC

D gene: -
J gene: TRBJ1-1
clone size: -
V gene: TRBV9
CDR3 protein: CASSVGAVNTEAFF
CDR3 DNA: TGTGCCAGCAGCGTAGGTGCAGTGAACACTGAAGCTTTCTTT

D gene: -
J gene: TRBJ1-2
clone size: -
V gene: TRBV3-1/TRBV3-2
CDR3 protein: CASSPTQNAYGYTF
CDR3 DNA: TGTGCCAGCAGCCCGACACAGAACGCCTATGGCTACACCTTC

D gene: -
J gene: TRBJ2-3
clone size: -
V gene: TRBV10-1
CDR3 protein: CASSGGPGTQYF
CDR3 DNA: TGCGCCAGCAGTGGGGGGCCAGGTACGCAGTATTTT

D gene: TRBD1
J gene: TRBJ1-5
clone size: -
V gene: TRBV19
CDR3 protein: CASSPWTGGEQPQHF
CDR3 DNA: TGTGCCAGTAGTCCCTGGACAGGGGGCGAACAGCCCCAGCATTTT

D gene: -
J gene: TRBJ2-7
clone size: -
V gene: TRBV3-1/TRBV3-2
CDR3 protein: CASSHLDRNSNEQYF
CDR3 DNA: TGTGCCAGCAGCCATCTCGACAGGAACTCTAACGAGCAGTACTTC

D gene: TRBD1
J gene: TRBJ1-2
clone size: -
V gene: TRBV5-1
CDR3 protein: CASSEGAGYGYTF
CDR3 DNA: TGCGCCAGCAGCGAGGGGGCGGGGTATGGCTACACCTTC

D gene: -
J gene: TRBJ1-1
clone size: -
V gene: TRBV9
CDR3 protein: CASSSSPLNTEAFF
CDR3 DNA: TGTGCCAGCAGCTCCTCCCCCTTGAACACTGAAGCTTTCTTT

D gene: -
J gene: TRBJ1-2
clone size: -
V gene: TRBV7-9
CDR3 protein: CASSPGRQEFYGYTF
CDR3 DNA: TGTGCCAGCAGCCCCGGACGACAGGAGTTCTATGGCTACACCTTC

D gene: TRBD1
J gene: TRBJ1-1
clone size: -
V gene: TRBV5-1
CDR3 protein: CASSRTLGTGNTEAFF
CDR3 DNA: TGCGCCAGCAGCCGTACTTTAGGGACAGGGAACACTGAAGCTTTCTTT

D gene: -
J gene: TRBJ1-1
clone size: -
V gene: TRBV19
CDR3 protein: CASSIKGGVNTEAFF
CDR3 DNA: TGTGCCAGTAGTATAAAGGGGGGGGTGAACACTGAAGCTTTCTTT

D gene: -
J gene: TRBJ1-4
clone size: -
V gene: TRBV11-2
CDR3 protein: CASSLGAGWDEKLFF
CDR3 DNA: TGTGCCAGCAGCTTAGGGGCGGGGTGGGATGAAAAACTGTTTTTT

D gene: TRBD1
J gene: TRBJ1-2
clone size: -
V gene: TRBV4-1
CDR3 protein: CASSQGVSDRYYGYTF
CDR3 DNA: TGCGCCAGCAGCCAAGGAGTCTCGGACAGGTACTATGGCTACACCTTC

D gene: TRBD1
J gene: TRBJ2-1
clone size: once
V gene: TRBV29-1
CDR3 protein: CSVGDSYNEQFF
CDR3 DNA: TGCAGCGTCGGGGACAGCTACAATGAGCAGTTCTTC

D gene: -
J gene: TRBJ1-1
clone size: -
V gene: TRBV12-5
CDR3 protein: CASGLGPIRDNEAFF
CDR3 DNA: TGTGCTAGTGGTTTGGGACCGATTCGAGACAATGAAGCTTTCTTT

D gene: -
J gene: TRBJ2-2
clone size: few
V gene: TRBV5-1
CDR3 protein: CASSAFAGTGELFF
CDR3 DNA: TGCGCCAGCAGCGCGTTCGCAGGGACCGGGGAGCTGTTTTTT

D gene: -
J gene: TRBJ1-1
clone size: -
V gene: TRBV18
CDR3 protein: CASSRDRNTEAFF
CDR3 DNA: TGTGCCAGCTCACGAGACAGGAACACTGAAGCTTTCTTT

D gene: TRBD1
J gene: TRBJ1-5
clone size: -
V gene: TRBV18
CDR3 protein: CASSPTGLGNQPQHF
CDR3 DNA: TGTGCCAGCTCACCGACAGGGTTGGGCAATCAGCCCCAGCATTTT

D gene: -
J gene: TRBJ2-3
clone size: -
V gene: TRBV10-3
CDR3 protein: CAISESMRAQYF
CDR3 DNA: TGTGCCATCAGTGAGTCCATGAGGGCTCAGTATTTT

D gene: TRBD1
J gene: TRBJ1-1
clone size: -
V gene: TRBV12-3/TRBV12-4
CDR3 protein: CASSFARDRGSFF
CDR3 DNA: TGTGCCAGCAGTTTCGCCCGGGACAGGGGTTCTTTCTTT

D gene: -
J gene: TRBJ1-4
clone size: -
V gene: TRBV29-1
CDR3 protein: CSVRREKLFF
CDR3 DNA: TGCAGCGTTCGGAGGGAAAAACTGTTTTTT

D gene: -
J gene: TRBJ2-1
clone size: -
V gene: TRBV5-1
CDR3 protein: CASSSPPGRGKGNEQFF
CDR3 DNA: TGCGCCAGCAGCTCACCCCCAGGGCGTGGGAAAGGAAACGAGCAGTTCTTC

D gene: TRBD2
J gene: TRBJ2-1
clone size: -
V gene: TRBV5-6
CDR3 protein: CASSLVSGGLSSSYNEQFF
CDR3 DNA: TGTGCCAGCAGCTTGGTAAGCGGGGGCCTTTCTTCCTCCTACAATGAGCAGTTCTTC

D gene: -
J gene: TRBJ1-5
clone size: -
V gene: TRBV4-1
CDR3 protein: CASSQDITGAQHF
CDR3 DNA: TGCGCCAGCAGCCAAGATATTACCGGAGCCCAGCATTTT

D gene: -
J gene: TRBJ1-1
clone size: -
V gene: TRBV3-1/TRBV3-2
CDR3 protein: CASSLEGRTEAFF
CDR3 DNA: TGTGCCAGCTCTCTCGAGGGGAGGACTGAAGCTTTCTTT

D gene: -
J gene: TRBJ2-5
clone size: -
V gene: TRBV9
CDR3 protein: CASSVAPEETQYF
CDR3 DNA: TGTGCCAGCAGCGTAGCTCCGGAAGAGACCCAGTACTTC

D gene: -
J gene: TRBJ1-1
clone size: -
V gene: TRBV6-5
CDR3 protein: CASSPGHPNTEAFF
CDR3 DNA: TGTGCCAGCAGTCCGGGACACCCGAACACTGAAGCTTTCTTT

D gene: TRBD1
J gene: TRBJ2-7
clone size: -
V gene: TRBV27
CDR3 protein: CASSFDRGYEQYF
CDR3 DNA: TGTGCCAGCAGTTTTGACAGGGGCTACGAGCAGTACTTC

D gene: TRBD1
J gene: TRBJ1-2
clone size: few
V gene: TRBV7-6
CDR3 protein: CASSSGTASNYGYTF
CDR3 DNA: TGTGCCAGCAGCTCAGGGACAGCTTCTAACTATGGCTACACCTTC

D gene: -
J gene: TRBJ1-5
clone size: -
V gene: TRBV25-1
CDR3 protein: CASSDQNQPQHF
CDR3 DNA: TGTGCCAGCAGTGACCAAAATCAGCCCCAGCATTTT

D gene: -
J gene: TRBJ1-2
clone size: -
V gene: TRBV18
CDR3 protein: CASSPPPGELGGYTF
CDR3 DNA: TGTGCCAGCTCACCACCTCCAGGGGAACTGGGGGGCTACACCTTC

D gene: TRBD2
J gene: TRBJ2-5
clone size: -
V gene: TRBV7-9
CDR3 protein: CASSLAGWGLGRETQYF
CDR3 DNA: TGTGCCAGCAGCTTAGCGGGGTGGGGACTAGGGAGAGAGACCCAGTACTTC